This T cell receptor beta chain was identified in a study of T cells in localized non-small cell lung cancer. General study points: Adjacent uninvolved lung tissue had the highest T cell clonality, exceeding tumor.

A word on this clone: The antigen remains undetermined.

The germline CDR1 and CDR2 sequences are KGHSH and LQKENI. V lost 3 bases, J lost 7 bases, and 10 bases lay in between. The CDR3 extends over 13 amino acids. Clones were sequenced by immunoSEQ multiplex PCR, and TCRdb holds only the in-frame ones, with some missing. Of some 21,000 clones listed, over 75% are singletons. The chain uses TRBV18 and TRBJ2-1, with D hard to call. Sequencing was performed on peripheral blood, taken before any cancer treatment. This clonotype was sampled from a woman aged 40-70 years with stage I lung adenocarcinoma. For the CDR3, the DNA is TGTGCCAGCTCACCTTCAGGCGATAATGAGCAGTTCTTC. It encodes CASSPSGDNEQFF. Drawing the rest from reference TRBV18 and TRBJ2-1, the complete variable domain is NAGVMQNPRHLVRRRGQEARLRCSPMKGHSHVYWYRQLPEEGLKFMVYLQKENIIDESGMPKERFSAEFPKEGPSILRIQQVVRGDSAAYFCASSPSGDNEQFFGPGTRLTVL.